This entry describes one T cell receptor (beta chain). This sample stems from a study of blood T cell repertoires in COVID-19. Whole-study context: PBMCs, B-cell-depleted T cells, or T cells were the source of the cDNA or gDNA that made up the material.

In the authors' workflow: Reference gene primer amplification gave estimated nucleated cell counts. This table comes from immunoSEQ multiplex PCR, and its TCRdb copy is limited to in-frame clones, with some not included. V, J and clone size reflect that table, while D and trimming were determined from the DNA. The sample yields some 300,000 clones, approximately 85% seen once. The CDR3 covers 19 residues. Trimming removed 5 bases from V and 4 bases from J; junction bases left unmatched: 19. From germline, CDR1 is MDHEN and CDR2 SYDVKM. Individuals drawn from about 26 US areas were roughly 18 to 89 years old.

Sequenced input: PBMCs or T cells enriched from blood (not recorded which). This receptor was taken from a woman under 40 who had recovered from COVID-19. The gene calls are TRBV28 and TRBJ2-5; 10 bases match TRBD1. The CDR3 region is CASSTDRGQGKTSIETQYF. The DNA of the CDR3 is TGTGCCAGCAGTACCGACAGGGGGCAAGGAAAGACTAGCATAGAGACCCAGTACTTC.